This T cell receptor (beta chain) appears in the sequencing data of a study of T cell changes during pregnancy in multiple sclerosis (dated by TCRdb to between 2018 and 2020). With respect to the entire study: Changes in the T cell repertoire over the course of pregnancy were examined in this study in women with multiple sclerosis.

This clone was detected once. Its antigen is still unknown. One base away there is no much larger clone; base qualities are not given. The CDR3, from cysteine to phenylalanine, totals 16 residues. Only the CDR3 portion is preserved as DNA: 48 bases, with reading frame beginning at the first base. Trimming removed 3 bases from V and 4 bases from J; the gene matches leave 5 bases unexplained. CDR1 and CDR2 (SGHNT, YYREEE) derive from the germline V gene (reference sequence). The library was generated by the immunoSEQ multiplex PCR assay. TCRdb took over this immuneACCESS table, retaining in-frame rearrangements with V and J assigned. Such tables are incomplete; in checked studies, under half of the missing clones stem from an unresolved V gene, and the remainder is unexplained. The sample records some 110,000 clones, 92% of which are singletons. Clones ranked in the top ten supply 1.5% to 1.7% of the sample.

The clonotype originates from a female donor with multiple sclerosis, enrolled in a pregnancy study. The chain is encoded by TRBV5-4 joined to TRBJ2-5; TRBD2 aligns with 14 central bases. The sample consisted of peripheral blood, taken in the third trimester of pregnancy. The CDR3 region has the sequence CASSSGLAGGSETQYF. In nucleotides, the sequence is TGTGCCAGCAGCTCCGGACTAGCGGGAGGATCAGAGACCCAGTACTTC.